The present TCR beta chain was sequenced within a study of technical replicates of blood from a handful of donors. V gave up 6 bases and J gave up 6 bases; unmatched junction bases: 4. The germline V gene encodes CDR1 MNHEY and CDR2 SVGAGI. The CDR3 spans 12 residues. This clone has only one observation. Using immunoSEQ multiplex PCR, the repertoire was profiled, and TCRdb retains in-frame clones only, with some absent. The sample shows 75,000 to 100,000 clones, approximately 94% of them seen only once. The gene calls are TRBV6-5 and TRBJ2-5; 7 bases align to TRBD1. Input material: T cells isolated from PBMCs. The TCR sequence derives from a human donor in good health. The CDR3: CASRGGAKTQYF. In DNA form, the CDR3 reads TGTGCCAGCAGAGGGGGCGCCAAGACCCAGTACTTC.